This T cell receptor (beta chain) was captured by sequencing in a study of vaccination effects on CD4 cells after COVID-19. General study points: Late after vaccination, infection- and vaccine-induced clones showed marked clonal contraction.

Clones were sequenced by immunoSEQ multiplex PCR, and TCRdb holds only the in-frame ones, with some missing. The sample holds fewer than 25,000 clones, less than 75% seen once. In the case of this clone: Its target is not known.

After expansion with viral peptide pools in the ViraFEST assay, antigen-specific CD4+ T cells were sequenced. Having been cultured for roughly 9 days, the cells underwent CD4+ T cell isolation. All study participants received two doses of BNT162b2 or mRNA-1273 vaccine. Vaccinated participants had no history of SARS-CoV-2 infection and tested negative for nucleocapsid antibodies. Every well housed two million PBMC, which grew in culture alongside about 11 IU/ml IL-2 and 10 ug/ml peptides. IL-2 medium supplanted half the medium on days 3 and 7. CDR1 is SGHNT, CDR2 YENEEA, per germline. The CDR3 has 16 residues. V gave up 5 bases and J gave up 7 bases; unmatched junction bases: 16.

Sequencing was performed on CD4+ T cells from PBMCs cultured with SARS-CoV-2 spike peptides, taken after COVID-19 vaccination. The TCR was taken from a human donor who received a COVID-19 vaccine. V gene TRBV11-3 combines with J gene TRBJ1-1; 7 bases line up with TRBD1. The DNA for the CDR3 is TGTGCCAGCAGCCTTTCGGGAGGGGGCCGGCAGGTTGAAGCTTTCTTT. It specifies CASSLSGGGRQVEAFF.